A selection of T cell receptor beta chains follows, all from one sample in a study of post-analysis software for immune sequencing data. In TCRdb, the PCR reads were re-called with MiXCR into one record per CDR3 protein. The data show 700,000 to 900,000 distinct CDR3 sequences, about 43% seen once. Input material: blood. The source of these receptors is a girl aged 5 to 17 with multiple sclerosis. Both conserved end residues are part of each CDR3. The order of the fields is J gene, clone size, V gene, D gene, CDR3 protein, CDR3 DNA. A D gene is named only where the DNA matches it firmly. Size is stated for part of the rows, as once, few or many counts, or as a class when the clone is expanded.

>TRBJ2-5|-|TRBV7-9|-
CASSWEYETQYF
TGTGCCAGCAGCTGGGAGTACGAGACCCAGTACTTC
>TRBJ1-1|-|TRBV29-1|-
CSVDPGTEAFF
TGCAGCGTTGATCCCGGGACTGAAGCTTTCTTT
>TRBJ1-2|-|TRBV6-5|-
CASSYGSLYGYTF
TGTGCCAGCAGTTACGGGAGCCTCTATGGCTACACCTTC
>TRBJ2-1|-|TRBV6-8|-
CASSHPTRRSTYNEQFF
TGTGCCAGCAGTCACCCCACTAGGAGATCGACCTACAATGAGCAGTTCTTC
>TRBJ1-2|-|TRBV5-1|-
CASSLDQDYGYTF
TGCGCCAGCAGCTTGGATCAGGACTATGGCTACACCTTC
>TRBJ2-7|-|TRBV7-2|-
CASSLAGFGYEQYF
TGTGCCAGCAGCTTAGCCGGGTTCGGCTACGAGCAGTACTTC
>TRBJ2-5|-|TRBV6-6|TRBD1
CASGGQGGETQYF
TGTGCCAGCGGGGGACAGGGGGGAGAGACCCAGTACTTC
>TRBJ1-2|-|TRBV5-5|-
CASSPEPGPRNGYTF
TGTGCCAGCAGCCCCGAGCCCGGACCGCGCAATGGCTACACCTTC
>TRBJ2-5|many|TRBV25-1|-
CASSDRGQETQYF
TGTGCCAGCAGTGATCGGGGGCAAGAGACCCAGTACTTC
>TRBJ2-1|-|TRBV6-5|TRBD2
CASAGGPYEQFF
TGTGCCTCCGCGGGAGGGCCTTATGAGCAGTTCTTC
>TRBJ2-7|few|TRBV5-1|TRBD2
CASSTTSGSFYEQYF
TGCGCCAGCAGCACTACGAGCGGGAGTTTTTACGAGCAGTACTTC
>TRBJ2-7|-|TRBV13|-
CASSLASVAGTDTYEQYF
TGTGCCAGCAGCTTAGCGAGTGTGGCCGGGACTGATACCTACGAGCAGTACTTC
>TRBJ1-1|many|TRBV5-1|-
CASSLVDTEAFF
TGCGCCAGCAGCTTAGTAGACACTGAAGCTTTCTTT
>TRBJ1-2|-|TRBV12-3/TRBV12-4|TRBD1
CASSWDRPPYGYTF
TGTGCCAGCAGCTGGGACAGGCCACCCTATGGCTACACCTTC
>TRBJ1-1|few|TRBV4-1|-
CASSQERVSHTEAFF
TGCGCCAGCAGCCAAGAGAGGGTCAGTCACACTGAAGCTTTCTTT
>TRBJ1-2|-|TRBV12-3/TRBV12-4|-
CASSQQANYGYTF
TGTGCCAGCAGTCAACAGGCGAACTATGGCTACACCTTC
>TRBJ2-3|-|TRBV5-1|TRBD2
CASSSSGIGADTQYF
TGCGCCAGCAGCTCTAGCGGGATTGGCGCAGATACGCAGTATTTT
>TRBJ1-2|-|TRBV4-3|-
CASSQVNSPFGYTF
TGCGCCAGCAGCCAAGTAAACAGCCCGTTTGGCTACACCTTC
>TRBJ2-3|-|TRBV12-3/TRBV12-4|-
CASSLVALKTDTQYF
TGTGCCAGCAGTTTGGTAGCGCTAAAAACTGATACGCAGTATTTT
>TRBJ2-3|-|TRBV27|-
CASSGSATSTDTQYF
TGTGCCAGCTCTGGTAGCGCGACTAGCACAGATACGCAGTATTTT
>TRBJ1-6|-|TRBV7-9|-
CASSFSGKRSSSYNSPLHF
TGTGCCAGCAGCTTTTCAGGGAAACGTTCGAGCTCCTATAATTCACCCCTCCACTTT
>TRBJ2-1|few|TRBV20-1|TRBD2
CSAALAGGLHEQFF
TGCAGTGCTGCTTTAGCGGGAGGGCTTCATGAGCAGTTCTTC
>TRBJ2-5|few|TRBV6-1|TRBD2
CASSFRLAGYQETQYF
TGTGCCAGCAGTTTCCGACTAGCGGGGTACCAAGAGACCCAGTACTTC
>TRBJ1-6|few|TRBV6-1|-
CASSVSPGWNSPLHF
TGTGCCAGCAGTGTGTCACCAGGTTGGAATTCACCCCTCCACTTT
>TRBJ2-6|-|TRBV5-1|-
CASSLKFGGGPGANVLTF
TGCGCCAGCAGCTTGAAATTTGGTGGAGGTCCTGGGGCCAACGTCCTGACTTTC
>TRBJ1-2|-|TRBV7-9|-
CASSFSSGTLGYTF
TGTGCCAGCAGCTTTAGTTCAGGTACCCTAGGCTACACCTTC
>TRBJ2-3|many|TRBV7-2|-
CASSLVSTDTQYF
TGTGCCAGCAGCTTAGTTAGCACAGATACGCAGTATTTT
>TRBJ2-6|-|TRBV29-1|-
CSVGTDLGANVLTF
TGCAGCGTTGGGACAGATCTCGGGGCCAACGTCCTGACTTTC
>TRBJ2-1|-|TRBV24-1|-
CATSDSGLNNEQFF
TGTGCCACCAGTGATTCGGGCCTTAACAATGAGCAGTTCTTC
>TRBJ1-2|-|TRBV7-9|TRBD1
CASSSGQAHYGYTF
TGTGCCAGCAGCTCGGGACAGGCCCACTATGGCTACACCTTC
>TRBJ2-7|few|TRBV29-1|-
CSGVGDGTTYEQYF
TGCAGCGGGGTCGGGGATGGTACCACCTACGAGCAGTACTTC
>TRBJ2-7|many|TRBV29-1|-
CSVETRSSGEQYF
TGCAGCGTTGAAACGAGGTCTAGTGGCGAGCAGTACTTC
>TRBJ2-6|many|TRBV15|-
CATLSGANVLTF
TGTGCCACCTTATCTGGGGCCAACGTCCTGACTTTC
>TRBJ2-3|-|TRBV24-1|-
CATGWDTDTQYF
TGTGCCACCGGGTGGGACACAGATACGCAGTATTTT
>TRBJ2-3|few|TRBV6-2/TRBV6-3|-
CASSYLKGAQYF
TGTGCCAGCAGTTACTTGAAGGGGGCGCAGTATTTT
>TRBJ1-2|-|TRBV28|-
CASSLVGWGFYGYTF
TGTGCCAGCAGTTTGGTGGGGTGGGGCTTCTATGGCTACACCTTC
>TRBJ1-5|few|TRBV6-1|-
CASSEANGSNQPQHF
TGTGCCAGCAGTGAGGCTAACGGTAGCAATCAGCCCCAGCATTTT